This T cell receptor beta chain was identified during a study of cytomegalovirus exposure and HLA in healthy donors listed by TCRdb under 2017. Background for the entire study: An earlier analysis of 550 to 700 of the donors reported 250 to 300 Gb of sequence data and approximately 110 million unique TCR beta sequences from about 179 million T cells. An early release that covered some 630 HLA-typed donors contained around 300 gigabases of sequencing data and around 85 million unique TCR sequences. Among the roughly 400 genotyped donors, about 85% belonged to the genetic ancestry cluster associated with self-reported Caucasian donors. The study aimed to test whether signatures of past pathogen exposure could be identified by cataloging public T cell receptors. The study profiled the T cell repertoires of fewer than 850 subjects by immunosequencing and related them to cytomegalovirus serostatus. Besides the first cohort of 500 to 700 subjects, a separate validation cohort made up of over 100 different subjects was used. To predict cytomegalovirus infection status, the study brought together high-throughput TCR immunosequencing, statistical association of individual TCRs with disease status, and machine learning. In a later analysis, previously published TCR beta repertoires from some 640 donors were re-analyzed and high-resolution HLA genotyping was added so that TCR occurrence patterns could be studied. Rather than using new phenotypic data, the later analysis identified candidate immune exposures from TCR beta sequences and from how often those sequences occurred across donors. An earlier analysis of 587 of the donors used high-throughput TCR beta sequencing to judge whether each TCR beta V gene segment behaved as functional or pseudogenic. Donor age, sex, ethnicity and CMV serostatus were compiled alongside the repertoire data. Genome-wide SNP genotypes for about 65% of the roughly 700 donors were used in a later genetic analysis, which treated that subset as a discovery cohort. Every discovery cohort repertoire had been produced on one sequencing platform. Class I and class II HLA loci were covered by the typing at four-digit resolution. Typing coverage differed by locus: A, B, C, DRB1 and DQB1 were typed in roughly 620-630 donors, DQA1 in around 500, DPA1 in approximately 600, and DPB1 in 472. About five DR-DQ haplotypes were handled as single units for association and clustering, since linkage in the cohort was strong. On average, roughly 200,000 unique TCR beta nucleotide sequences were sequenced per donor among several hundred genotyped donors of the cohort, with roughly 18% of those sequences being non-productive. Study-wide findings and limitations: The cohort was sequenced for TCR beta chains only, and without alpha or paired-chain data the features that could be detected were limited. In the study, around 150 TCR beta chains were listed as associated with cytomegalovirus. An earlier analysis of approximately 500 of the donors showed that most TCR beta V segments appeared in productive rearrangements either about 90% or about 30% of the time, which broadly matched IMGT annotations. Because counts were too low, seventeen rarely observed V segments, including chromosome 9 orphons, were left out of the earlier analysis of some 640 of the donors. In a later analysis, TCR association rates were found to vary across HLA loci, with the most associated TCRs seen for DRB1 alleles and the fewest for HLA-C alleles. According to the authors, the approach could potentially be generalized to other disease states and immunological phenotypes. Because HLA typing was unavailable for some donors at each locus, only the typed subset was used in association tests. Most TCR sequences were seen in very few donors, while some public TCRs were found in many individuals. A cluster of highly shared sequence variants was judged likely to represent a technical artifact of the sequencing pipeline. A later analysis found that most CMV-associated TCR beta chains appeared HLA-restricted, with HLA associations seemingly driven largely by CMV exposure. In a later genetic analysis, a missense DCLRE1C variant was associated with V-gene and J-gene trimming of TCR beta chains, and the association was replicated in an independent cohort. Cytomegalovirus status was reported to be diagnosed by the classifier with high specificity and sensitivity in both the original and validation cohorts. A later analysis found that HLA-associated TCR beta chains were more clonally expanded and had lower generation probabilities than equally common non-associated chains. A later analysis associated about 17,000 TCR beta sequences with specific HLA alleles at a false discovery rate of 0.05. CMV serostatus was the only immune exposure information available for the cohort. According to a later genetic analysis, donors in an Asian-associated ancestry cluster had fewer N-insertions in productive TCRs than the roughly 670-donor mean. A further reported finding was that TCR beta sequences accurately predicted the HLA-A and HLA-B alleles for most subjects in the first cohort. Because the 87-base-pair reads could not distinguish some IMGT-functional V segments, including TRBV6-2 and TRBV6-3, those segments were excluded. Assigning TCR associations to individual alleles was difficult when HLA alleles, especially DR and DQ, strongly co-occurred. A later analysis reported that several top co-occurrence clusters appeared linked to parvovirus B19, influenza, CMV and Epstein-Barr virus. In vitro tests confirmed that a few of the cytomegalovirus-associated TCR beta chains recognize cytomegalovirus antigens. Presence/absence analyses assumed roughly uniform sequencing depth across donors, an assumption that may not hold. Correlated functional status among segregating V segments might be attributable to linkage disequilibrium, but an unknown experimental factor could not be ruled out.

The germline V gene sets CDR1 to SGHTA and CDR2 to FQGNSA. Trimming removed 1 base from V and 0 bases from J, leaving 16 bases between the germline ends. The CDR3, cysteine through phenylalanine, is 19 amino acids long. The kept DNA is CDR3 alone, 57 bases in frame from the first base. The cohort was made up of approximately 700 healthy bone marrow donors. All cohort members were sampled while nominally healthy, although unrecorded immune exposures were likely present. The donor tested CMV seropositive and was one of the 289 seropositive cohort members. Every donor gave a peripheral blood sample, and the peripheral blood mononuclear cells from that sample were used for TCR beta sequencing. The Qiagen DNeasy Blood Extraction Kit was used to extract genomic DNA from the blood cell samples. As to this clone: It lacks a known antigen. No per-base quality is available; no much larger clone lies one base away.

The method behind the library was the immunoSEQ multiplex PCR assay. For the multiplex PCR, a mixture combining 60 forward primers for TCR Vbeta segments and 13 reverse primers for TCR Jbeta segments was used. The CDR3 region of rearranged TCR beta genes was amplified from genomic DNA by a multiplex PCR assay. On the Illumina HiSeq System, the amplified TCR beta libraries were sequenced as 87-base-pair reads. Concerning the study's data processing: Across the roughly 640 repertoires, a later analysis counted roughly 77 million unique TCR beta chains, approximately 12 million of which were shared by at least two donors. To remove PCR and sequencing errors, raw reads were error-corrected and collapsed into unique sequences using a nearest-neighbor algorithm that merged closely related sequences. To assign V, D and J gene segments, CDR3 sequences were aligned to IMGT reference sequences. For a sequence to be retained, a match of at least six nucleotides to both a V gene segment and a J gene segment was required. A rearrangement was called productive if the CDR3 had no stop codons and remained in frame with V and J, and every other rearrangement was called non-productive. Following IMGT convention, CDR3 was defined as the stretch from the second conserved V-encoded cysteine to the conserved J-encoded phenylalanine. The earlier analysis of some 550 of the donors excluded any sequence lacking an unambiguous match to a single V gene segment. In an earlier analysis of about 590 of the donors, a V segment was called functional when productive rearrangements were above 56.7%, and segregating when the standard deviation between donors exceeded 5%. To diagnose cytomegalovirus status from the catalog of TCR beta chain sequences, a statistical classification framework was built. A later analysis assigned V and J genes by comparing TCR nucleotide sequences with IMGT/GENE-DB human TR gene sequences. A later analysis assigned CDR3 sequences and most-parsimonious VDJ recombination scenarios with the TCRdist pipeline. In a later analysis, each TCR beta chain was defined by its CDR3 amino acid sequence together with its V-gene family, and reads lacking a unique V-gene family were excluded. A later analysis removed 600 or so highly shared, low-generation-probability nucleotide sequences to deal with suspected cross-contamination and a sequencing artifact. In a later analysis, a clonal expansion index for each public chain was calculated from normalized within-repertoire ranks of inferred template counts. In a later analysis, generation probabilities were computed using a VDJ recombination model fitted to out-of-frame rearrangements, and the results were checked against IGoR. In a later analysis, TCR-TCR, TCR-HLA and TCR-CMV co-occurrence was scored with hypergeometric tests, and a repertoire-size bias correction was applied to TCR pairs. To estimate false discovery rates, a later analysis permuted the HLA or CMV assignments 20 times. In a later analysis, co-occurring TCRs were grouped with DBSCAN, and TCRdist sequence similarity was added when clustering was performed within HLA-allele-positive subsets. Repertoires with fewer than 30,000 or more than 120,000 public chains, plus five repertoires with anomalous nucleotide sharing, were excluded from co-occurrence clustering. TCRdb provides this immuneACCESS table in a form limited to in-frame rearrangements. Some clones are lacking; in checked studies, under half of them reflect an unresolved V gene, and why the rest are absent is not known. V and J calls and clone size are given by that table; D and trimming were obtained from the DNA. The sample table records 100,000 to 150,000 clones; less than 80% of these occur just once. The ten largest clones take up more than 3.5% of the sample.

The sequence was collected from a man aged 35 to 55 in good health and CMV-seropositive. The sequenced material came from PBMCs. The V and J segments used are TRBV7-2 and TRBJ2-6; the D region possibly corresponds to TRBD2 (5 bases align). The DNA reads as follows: TGTGCCAGCAGCTTAGTGCCTGAGGGAGCTCTCTCTGGGGCCAACGTCCTGACTTTC. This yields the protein CASSLVPEGALSGANVLTF. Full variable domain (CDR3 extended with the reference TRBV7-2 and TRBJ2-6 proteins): GAGVSQSPSNKVTEKGKDVELRCDPISGHTALYWYRQSLGQGLEFLIYFQGNSAPDKSGLPSDRFSAERTGGSVSTLTIQRTQQEDSAVYLCASSLVPEGALSGANVLTFGAGSRLTVL.